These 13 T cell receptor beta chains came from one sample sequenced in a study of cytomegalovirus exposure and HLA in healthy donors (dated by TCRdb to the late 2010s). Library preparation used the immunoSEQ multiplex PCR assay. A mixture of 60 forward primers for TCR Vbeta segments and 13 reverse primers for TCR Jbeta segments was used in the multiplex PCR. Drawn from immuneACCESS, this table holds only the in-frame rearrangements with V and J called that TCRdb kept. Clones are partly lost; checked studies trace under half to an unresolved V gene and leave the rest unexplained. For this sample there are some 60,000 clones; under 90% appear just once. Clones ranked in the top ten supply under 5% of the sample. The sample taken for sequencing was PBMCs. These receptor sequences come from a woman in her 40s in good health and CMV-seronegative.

The CDR3 loop reads CASSLFGRRTEAFF. CDR3 nucleotide sequence: TGTGCCAGCAGTTTGTTCGGGCGGAGGACTGAAGCTTTCTTT. The J gene is TRBJ1-1, the V gene TRBV28; D uncertain. Trimming stripped 3 bases from V and 5 bases from J, with 13 bases between. The germline gives CDR1 MDHEN, CDR2 SYDVKM. The length of the CDR3 is 14 residues.

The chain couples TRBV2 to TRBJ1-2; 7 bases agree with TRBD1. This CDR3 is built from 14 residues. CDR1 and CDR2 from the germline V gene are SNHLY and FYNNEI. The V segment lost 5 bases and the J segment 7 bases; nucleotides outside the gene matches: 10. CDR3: CASSHKGAMSGYTF. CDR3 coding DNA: TGTGCCAGCAGTCACAAGGGGGCAATGAGTGGCTACACCTTC.

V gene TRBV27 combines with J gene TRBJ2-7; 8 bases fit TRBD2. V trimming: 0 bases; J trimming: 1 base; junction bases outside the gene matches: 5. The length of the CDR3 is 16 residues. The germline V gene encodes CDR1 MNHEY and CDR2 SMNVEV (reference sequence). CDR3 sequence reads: CASSLSGTSLSYEQYF. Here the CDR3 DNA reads TGTGCCAGCAGTTTATCAGGGACTAGTCTTTCCTACGAGCAGTACTTC.

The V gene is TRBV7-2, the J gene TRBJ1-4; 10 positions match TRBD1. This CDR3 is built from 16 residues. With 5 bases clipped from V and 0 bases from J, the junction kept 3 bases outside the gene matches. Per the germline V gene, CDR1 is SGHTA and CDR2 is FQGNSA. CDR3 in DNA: TGTGCCAGCAGCCGGGACAGGGGAGCAACTAATGAAAAACTGTTTTTT. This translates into CASSRDRGATNEKLFF.

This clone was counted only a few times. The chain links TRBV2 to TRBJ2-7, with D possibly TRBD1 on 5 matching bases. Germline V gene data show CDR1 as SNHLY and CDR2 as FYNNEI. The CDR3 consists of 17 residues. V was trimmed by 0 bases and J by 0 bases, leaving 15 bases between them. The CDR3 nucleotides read TGTGCCAGCAGTGAAGCTGGGGCAAGGTCAAGCTCCTACGAGCAGTACTTC. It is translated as CASSEAGARSSSYEQYF.

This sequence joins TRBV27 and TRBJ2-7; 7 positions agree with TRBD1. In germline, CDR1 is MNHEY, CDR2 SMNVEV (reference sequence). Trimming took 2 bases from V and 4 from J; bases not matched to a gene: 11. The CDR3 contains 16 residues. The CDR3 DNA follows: TGTGCCAGCAGTTTAGATCCAGGGGGATCTAGTTACGAGCAGTACTTC. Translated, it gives CASSLDPGGSSYEQYF.

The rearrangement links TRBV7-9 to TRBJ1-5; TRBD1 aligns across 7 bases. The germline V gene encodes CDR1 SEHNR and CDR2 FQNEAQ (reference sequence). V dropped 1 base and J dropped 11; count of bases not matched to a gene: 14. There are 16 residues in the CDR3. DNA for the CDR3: TGTGCCAGCAGCTTAGTATTGACAGGGACATCATCTGCCCAGCATTTT. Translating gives CASSLVLTGTSSAQHF. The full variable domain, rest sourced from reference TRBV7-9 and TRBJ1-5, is DTGVSQNPRHKITKRGQNVTFRCDPISEHNRLYWYRQTLGQGPEFLTYFQNEAQLEKSRLLSDRFSAERPKGSFSTLEIQRTEQGDSAMYLCASSLVLTGTSSAQHFGDGTRLSIL.

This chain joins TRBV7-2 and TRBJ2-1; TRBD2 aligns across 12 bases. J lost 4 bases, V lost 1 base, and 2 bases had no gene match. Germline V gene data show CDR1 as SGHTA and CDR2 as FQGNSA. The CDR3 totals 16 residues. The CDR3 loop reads CASSLGTSGEYNEQFF. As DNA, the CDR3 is TGTGCCAGCAGCTTAGGGACTAGCGGGGAATACAATGAGCAGTTCTTC.

CDR3 sequence: CSVAGRAVETQYF. CDR3 DNA: TGCAGCGTTGCGGGCAGGGCGGTGGAGACCCAGTACTTC. The chain employs TRBV29-1 and TRBJ2-5; D is possibly TRBD1 (5 bases). V was shortened by 4 bases and J by 5 bases, with 14 bases between the two germline ends. CDR3 length: 13 amino acids. Germline V lookup: CDR1 SQVTM, CDR2 ANQGSEA.

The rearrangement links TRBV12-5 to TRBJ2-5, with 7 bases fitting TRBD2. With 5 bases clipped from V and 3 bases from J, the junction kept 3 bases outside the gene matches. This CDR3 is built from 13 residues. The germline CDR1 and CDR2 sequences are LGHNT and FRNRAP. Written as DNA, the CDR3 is TGTGCTAGTGGTACCGGGACTAAAGAGACCCAGTACTTC. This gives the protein CASGTGTKETQYF.

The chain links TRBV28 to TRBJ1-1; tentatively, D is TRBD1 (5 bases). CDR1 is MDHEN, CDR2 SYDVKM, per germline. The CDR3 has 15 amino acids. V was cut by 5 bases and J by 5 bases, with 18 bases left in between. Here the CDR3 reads CASSPTHGGGTEAFF. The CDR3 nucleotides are TGTGCCAGCAGTCCGACCCACGGGGGAGGGACTGAAGCTTTCTTT.

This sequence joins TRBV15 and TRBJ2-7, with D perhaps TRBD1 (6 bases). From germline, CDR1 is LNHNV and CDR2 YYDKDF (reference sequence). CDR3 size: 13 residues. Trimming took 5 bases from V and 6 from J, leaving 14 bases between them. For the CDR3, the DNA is TGTGCCACCAGCCGAAGCAGGGGACGCGAGCAGTACTTC. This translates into CATSRSRGREQYF.

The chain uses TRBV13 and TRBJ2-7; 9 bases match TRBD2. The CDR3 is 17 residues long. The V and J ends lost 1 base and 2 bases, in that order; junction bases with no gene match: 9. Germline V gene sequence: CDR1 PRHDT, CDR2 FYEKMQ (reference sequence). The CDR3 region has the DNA TGTGCCAGCAGCTTAGATGGTAGCGGGAGAACAGCCTACGAGCAGTACTTC. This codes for CASSLDGSGRTAYEQYF.